One sample yielded the 32 T cell receptor beta chains listed below, sequenced in a study of T cell changes during pregnancy in multiple sclerosis (dated by TCRdb to about 2019). The library relied on the immunoSEQ multiplex PCR assay. Drawn from immuneACCESS, this table holds only the in-frame rearrangements with V and J called that TCRdb kept. Clones are partly lost; checked studies trace under half to an unresolved V gene and leave the rest unexplained. Across this sample there are around 75,000 clones, with around 89% seen only once. The ten top clones hold approximately 0.97% of the sample. This specimen was peripheral blood, taken in the first trimester of pregnancy. These receptors all stem from a female donor in good health, enrolled as a control in a pregnancy study.

The genes are TRBV5-1 and TRBJ1-1; TRBD1 agrees at 7 bases. There are 14 residues in the CDR3. Per germline, CDR1 SGHRS and CDR2 YFSETQ. Losses at the gene ends were 6 bases for V and 4 bases for J; bases not matched to a gene: 9. DNA for the CDR3: TGCGCCAGCAAGAGGGGGCTCGGGAGCACTGAAGCTTTCTTT. This translates into CASKRGLGSTEAFF.

The chain couples TRBV6-4 to TRBJ2-3; D may be TRBD1 (5 bases). From germline, CDR1 is MRHNA and CDR2 SNTAGT. The V and J ends lost 6 bases and 2 bases respectively, with 12 bases between them. This CDR3 contains 14 residues. DNA of the CDR3: TGTGCCAGCAGCGTAGACAGAGACACAGATACGCAGTATTTT. This gives the protein CASSVDRDTDTQYF.

V usage is TRBV30 and J usage is TRBJ2-7; D possibly corresponds to TRBD1 (5 bases). Trimming removed 3 bases at V and 6 bases at J, with 12 bases between. The CDR3 extends over 12 amino acids. The germline V gene encodes CDR1 GTSNPN and CDR2 SVGIG (reference sequence). The CDR3 DNA follows: TGTGCCTGGAGCCCGAGGCAGGGCGAGCAGTACTTC. As protein: CAWSPRQGEQYF.

This clone was observed once. The chain joins TRBV7-9 to TRBJ1-1; D is unresolved. V lost 4 bases to trimming and J lost 4 bases, with 10 bases between them. Germline V gives CDR1 SEHNR, CDR2 FQNEAQ (reference sequence). This CDR3 spans 13 amino acids. In nucleotides, the CDR3 is TGTGCCAGCAGCTCTGAGGGCGGCACTGAAGCTTTCTTT. Its translation: CASSSEGGTEAFF.

The chain carries TRBV9 and TRBJ1-1; no clear D. The germline V and J ends were trimmed by 0 bases and 0 bases, with 9 bases remaining between them. The CDR3 is 15 residues long. Germline V gene lookup returns CDR1 SGDLS and CDR2 YYNGEE. The CDR3 region is CASSVGQVMNTEAFF. The CDR3 nucleotides read TGTGCCAGCAGCGTAGGGCAAGTAATGAACACTGAAGCTTTCTTT.

This CDR3 is CASRGTVRQETQYF. The CDR3 DNA reads TGTGCCAGCAGGGGGACAGTTAGGCAAGAGACCCAGTACTTC. The chain uses TRBV28 and TRBJ2-5, with 7 bases lining up with TRBD1. The trim removed 6 bases at V and 2 bases at J, leaving 6 bases unmatched. The CDR3 runs to 14 residues. CDR1 MDHEN and CDR2 SYDVKM come from the germline V gene.

The chain recombines TRBV15 with TRBJ2-1; TRBD1 matches 8 bases. The CDR3 runs 20 residues. V lost 0 bases to trimming and J lost 0 bases; unmatched junction nucleotides: 13. Germline CDR1 and CDR2: LNHNV and YYDKDF (reference sequence). The CDR3 DNA reads as TGTGCCACCAGCAGAGATCCCCGGACAGGGCCGTGGAGCTCCTACAATGAGCAGTTCTTC. This codes for CATSRDPRTGPWSSYNEQFF.

The DNA for the CDR3 is TGTGCCAGCAGCCGAAGGGACAGAGACACTGAAGCTTTCTTT. This encodes CASSRRDRDTEAFF. The chain employs TRBV7-9 and TRBJ1-1; TRBD1 matches at 7 bases. V gave up 5 bases and J gave up 3 bases; unmatched junction bases: 6. The CDR3 spans 14 residues. Germline loops: CDR1 SEHNR, CDR2 FQNEAQ (reference sequence).

The DNA for the CDR3 is TGTGCCTGGGGGCGGGGGGCGGAAGGCTACACCTTC. It codes for CAWGRGAEGYTF. The chain is built from TRBV30 and TRBJ1-2, with D possibly being TRBD1 (6 bases). CDR1 GTSNPN and CDR2 SVGIG come from the germline V gene (reference sequence). This CDR3 spans 12 amino acids. Between the trimmed V and J ends, which lost 5 bases and 8 bases, there was a span of 15 bases. The full variable domain, its missing parts supplied by reference TRBV30 and TRBJ1-2, is SQTIHQWPATLVQPVGSPLSLECTVEGTSNPNLYWYRQAAGRGLQLLFYSVGIGQISSEVPQNLSASRPQDRQFILSSKKLLLSDSGFYLCAWGRGAEGYTFGSGTRLTVV.

Details on this clone: The junction differs from germline at one of its ends, possibly a read error. The rearrangement uses TRBV7-2 and TRBJ2-7, with D tentatively TRBD1 (6 bases). Germline values: CDR1 SGHTA, CDR2 FQGNSA. The CDR3 consists of 13 residues. The CDR3 DNA is TGTGCCAGCAGCTTAGCAGGTGCACAGGGAGTTTCCTTC. Amino acid sequence: CASSLAGAQGVSF.

The chain is built from TRBV19 and TRBJ2-3; the match to TRBD1 covers 9 bases. The V gene's germline CDR1 is LNHDA and CDR2 SQIVND (reference sequence). The CDR3 loop spans 16 amino acids. V dropped 4 bases and J dropped 6; count of bases not matched to a gene: 11. The CDR3: CASSTLRDRDEDTQYF. The CDR3 bases are TGTGCCAGTAGTACCCTCCGGGACAGGGATGAGGATACGCAGTATTTT.

This sequence joins TRBV15 and TRBJ2-4; D ambiguous. Germline CDR1 LNHNV, CDR2 YYDKDF (reference sequence). The CDR3 spans 15 residues. Trimming left V 3 bases short and J 5 bases short, with 14 bases between. The CDR3 loop reads CATSRFAAPQNIQYF. DNA for the CDR3: TGTGCCACCAGCAGGTTCGCGGCCCCACAAAACATTCAGTACTTC.

The rearrangement links TRBV5-1 to TRBJ2-3; 11 bases fit TRBD2. The CDR3 totals 18 residues. V lost 4 bases and J lost 0; bases outside the gene matches: 10. CDR1 and CDR2 (germline): SGHRS, YFSETQ. CDR3 sequence: CASSLIPGLAVSTDTQYF. In nucleotides, the CDR3 is TGCGCCAGCAGCCTAATTCCGGGACTAGCGGTTAGCACAGATACGCAGTATTTT.

The V and J genes are TRBV5-4 and TRBJ1-1; D not resolved. V lost 2 bases and J 1 base, leaving 6 bases between the germline ends. The CDR3 has 13 amino acids. Germline V gives CDR1 SGHNT, CDR2 YYREEE (reference sequence). CDR3 protein: CASSLSQNTEAFF. The CDR3 coding sequence is TGTGCCAGCAGCTTAAGCCAGAACACTGAAGCTTTCTTT.

The chain is built from TRBV28 and TRBJ1-6, with 7 bases identical to TRBD1. Germline V gene lookup returns CDR1 MDHEN and CDR2 SYDVKM. J lost 7 bases, V lost 3 bases, and 3 bases had no gene match. CDR3 size: 14 residues. The DNA for the CDR3 is TGTGCCAGCAGTTTCCCAGGGGGGAATTCACCCCTCCACTTT. Translation: CASSFPGGNSPLHF.

The chain carries TRBV6-5 and TRBJ1-3, with TRBD1 matching 8 bases. In germline, CDR1 is MNHEY, CDR2 SVGAGI. With V trimmed by 7 bases and J by 2 bases, 7 bases remained unmatched. The CDR3 sequence is 15 residues long. CDR3 residues: CASKRTGPPGNTIYF. The CDR3, as DNA: TGTGCCAGCAAAAGGACAGGGCCGCCTGGAAACACCATATATTTT.

The chain couples TRBV28 to TRBJ2-7; a possible D gene is TRBD1 (6 bases). This CDR3 has 15 residues. The V gene's germline CDR1 is MDHEN and CDR2 SYDVKM. V was pared by 3 bases and J by 2 bases, with 14 bases between. CDR3 amino acids: CASSLPQGLAYEQYF. CDR3 in DNA: TGTGCCAGCAGTTTGCCTCAGGGGCTAGCCTACGAGCAGTACTTC.

The chain combines TRBV27 with TRBJ1-4; D might be TRBD1 (5 bases). The CDR3 is made up of 15 amino acids. CDR1 is MNHEY and CDR2 is SMNVEV in the germline V gene (reference sequence). The V gene lost 5 bases and the J gene lost 3 bases, with 13 bases spanning the gap. This chain's CDR3 is CASSPLGVANEKLFF. CDR3 DNA: TGTGCCAGCAGTCCCCTAGGGGTCGCTAATGAAAAACTGTTTTTT.

J is TRBJ2-2 and V is TRBV7-2; TRBD1 matches 7 bases. The CDR3 spans 18 residues. V lost 0 bases to trimming and J lost 4 bases; unmatched junction nucleotides: 11. Per the germline V gene, CDR1 is SGHTA and CDR2 is FQGNSA. CDR3: CASSLAQDRAESTGELFF. In DNA, the CDR3 is TGTGCCAGCAGCTTAGCCCAAGACAGGGCGGAGAGCACCGGGGAGCTGTTTTTT.

The chain uses TRBV19 and TRBJ2-7, with TRBD1 matching 9 bases. The V gene's germline CDR1 is LNHDA and CDR2 SQIVND (reference sequence). V lost 2 bases and J lost 4; bases outside the gene matches: 6. CDR3 size: 15 residues. This CDR3 is CASSISGTGMYEQYF. The CDR3 DNA sequence: TGTGCCAGTAGTATATCGGGGACAGGGATGTACGAGCAGTACTTC. Full variable domain (remainder filled in from reference TRBV19 and TRBJ2-7): DGGITQSPKYLFRKEGQNVTLSCEQNLNHDAMYWYRQDPGQGLRLIYYSQIVNDFQKGDIAEGYSVSREKKESFPLTVTSAQKNPTAFYLCASSISGTGMYEQYFGPGTRLTVT.

The chain recombines TRBV2 with TRBJ1-5, with D possibly matching TRBD1 (6 bases). From germline, CDR1 is SNHLY and CDR2 FYNNEI. Deletions cut 6 bases from V and 1 base from J, with 16 bases between. CDR3 length equals 16 residues. The CDR3 region is CASSGRSGVSNQPQHF. The DNA of the CDR3 is TGTGCCAGCAGCGGACGATCAGGGGTGAGCAATCAGCCCCAGCATTTT. Variable domain in full (rest from reference TRBV2 and TRBJ1-5): EPEVTQTPSHQVTQMGQEVILRCVPISNHLYFYWYRQILGQKVEFLVSFYNNEISEKSEIFDDQFSVERPDGSNFTLKIRSTKLEDSAMYFCASSGRSGVSNQPQHFGDGTRLSIL.

This clone is a singleton in its sample. The rearrangement uses TRBV7-9 and TRBJ2-1, with 7 bases that match TRBD1. Germline CDR1 SEHNR, CDR2 FQNEAQ (reference sequence). This CDR3 is built from 16 residues. V shed 5 bases and J 6 bases; nucleotides not matched to a gene: 13. The CDR3 DNA is TGTGCCAGCAGCCCCCTTGGACAGGTTTTGGTCAATGAGCAGTTCTTC. Translating gives CASSPLGQVLVNEQFF.

This clone turned up a few times. The V and J genes are TRBV5-1 and TRBJ1-1; D might be TRBD1 (6 bases). The ends were cut back, 0 bases at V and 3 bases at J, with 12 bases in the middle. In germline, CDR1 is SGHRS, CDR2 YFSETQ. The CDR3 is 15 amino acids. The CDR3: CASSLARRGHTEAFF. The CDR3 nucleotides read TGCGCCAGCAGCTTGGCACGCAGGGGTCACACTGAAGCTTTCTTT.

The rearrangement uses TRBV18 and TRBJ2-7; weak D call: TRBD1 (6 bases). The CDR3 is 14 residues long. Germline V gene lookup returns CDR1 KGHSH and CDR2 LQKENI. Trimming took off 4 bases at V and 0 bases at J, with 10 bases between the two ends. The CDR3 DNA is TGTGCCAGCTCACTCCGGGACACCTCCTACGAGCAGTACTTC. Its translation is CASSLRDTSYEQYF.

The chain joins TRBV6-6 to TRBJ2-7; the match to TRBD2 covers 7 bases. Germline CDR1 reads MNHNY; CDR2 reads SVGAGI (reference sequence). The CDR3 has 14 amino acids. V dropped 1 base and J dropped 3; count of bases not matched to a gene: 3. CDR3 loop: CASSYFVAGYEQYF. Here the CDR3 DNA reads TGTGCCAGCAGTTACTTTGTAGCGGGCTACGAGCAGTACTTC.

The gene calls are TRBV5-4 and TRBJ1-2; 7 positions match TRBD1. Germline V gene lookup returns CDR1 SGHNT and CDR2 YYREEE (reference sequence). There are 13 residues in the CDR3. Trimming took 4 bases from V and 8 from J; bases not matched to a gene: 8. CDR3 DNA: TGTGCCAGCAGCCTAGGGGGCGCAGAGGGCTACACCTTC. Its protein product is CASSLGGAEGYTF.

CDR3 sequence: CASIYGTVVAGANVLTF. The CDR3 region has the DNA TGTGCCAGCATTTATGGGACAGTCGTTGCTGGGGCCAACGTCCTGACTTTC. The rearrangement joins TRBV7-9 to TRBJ2-6, with TRBD1 identical over 7 bases. Trimming took 7 bases from V and 2 from J; bases not matched to a gene: 11. The CDR3 has 17 amino acids. The germline gives CDR1 SEHNR, CDR2 FQNEAQ (reference sequence).

The chain is built from TRBV18 and TRBJ1-2; D possibly corresponds to TRBD1 (6 bases). The V end lost 3 bases, the J end lost 3 bases, and 17 bases lay between the germline ends. The CDR3 length is 16 residues. In germline, CDR1 is KGHSH, CDR2 LQKENI. CDR3 DNA: TGTGCCAGCTCACCCCTTCCAGGGGCGATGGACTATGGCTACACCTTC. Its protein is CASSPLPGAMDYGYTF.

This chain links TRBV5-4 with TRBJ2-3; 10 bases line up with TRBD2. The CDR3 length is 15 residues. Germline loops: CDR1 SGHNT, CDR2 YYREEE (reference sequence). Trimming removed 5 bases from V and 3 bases from J; junction bases left unmatched: 6. The CDR3 reads CASRFLAGGTDTQYF. CDR3 nucleotide sequence: TGTGCCAGCAGATTTTTAGCGGGGGGTACAGATACGCAGTATTTT.

The rearrangement joins TRBV10-1 to TRBJ2-2; tentative D call: TRBD1 (6 bases). Germline-derived CDR1 and CDR2 are WNHNN and SYGVQD (reference sequence). Trimming took off 4 bases at V and 6 bases at J, with 12 bases between the two ends. The CDR3 loop spans 14 amino acids. As DNA, the CDR3 is TGCGCCAGCAGTGTCTACAGGGATTCCGGGGAGCTGTTTTTT. It encodes CASSVYRDSGELFF.

This clone showed up just a few times. V gene TRBV2 combines with J gene TRBJ1-2; 8 bases line up with TRBD1. After removal of 4 bases from V and 7 bases from J, the junction contained 5 bases not matched to a gene. The CDR3 loop spans 13 amino acids. CDR1 is SNHLY, CDR2 FYNNEI, per germline. Here the CDR3 reads CASSGQGFIGYTF. For the CDR3, the DNA is TGTGCCAGCAGTGGACAGGGGTTTATTGGCTACACCTTC.

The chain couples TRBV7-9 to TRBJ2-1; TRBD2 agrees at 9 bases. The CDR3 runs to 16 residues. Germline V gene data show CDR1 as SEHNR and CDR2 as FQNEAQ (reference sequence). The V and J ends lost 5 bases and 6 bases, in that order; junction bases with no gene match: 11. The CDR3 sequence: CASSHLLAGATNEQFF. Here the CDR3 DNA reads TGTGCCAGCAGCCACCTACTAGCGGGCGCAACCAATGAGCAGTTCTTC.